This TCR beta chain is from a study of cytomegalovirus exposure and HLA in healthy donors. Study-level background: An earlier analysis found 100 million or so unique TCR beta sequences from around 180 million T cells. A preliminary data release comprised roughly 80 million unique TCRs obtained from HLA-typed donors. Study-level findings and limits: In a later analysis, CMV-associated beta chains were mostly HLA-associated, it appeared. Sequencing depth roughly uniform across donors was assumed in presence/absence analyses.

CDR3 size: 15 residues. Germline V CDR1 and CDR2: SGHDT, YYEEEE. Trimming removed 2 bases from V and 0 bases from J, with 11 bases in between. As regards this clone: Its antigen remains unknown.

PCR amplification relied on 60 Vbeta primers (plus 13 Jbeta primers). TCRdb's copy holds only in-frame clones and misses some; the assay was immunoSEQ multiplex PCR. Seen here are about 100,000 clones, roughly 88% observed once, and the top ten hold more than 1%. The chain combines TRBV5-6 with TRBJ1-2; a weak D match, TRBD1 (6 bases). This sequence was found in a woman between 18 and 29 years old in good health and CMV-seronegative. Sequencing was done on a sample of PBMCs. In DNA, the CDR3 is TGTGCCAGCAGCTTTCAAGGGGGTGCTAACTATGGCTACACCTTC. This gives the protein CASSFQGGANYGYTF.